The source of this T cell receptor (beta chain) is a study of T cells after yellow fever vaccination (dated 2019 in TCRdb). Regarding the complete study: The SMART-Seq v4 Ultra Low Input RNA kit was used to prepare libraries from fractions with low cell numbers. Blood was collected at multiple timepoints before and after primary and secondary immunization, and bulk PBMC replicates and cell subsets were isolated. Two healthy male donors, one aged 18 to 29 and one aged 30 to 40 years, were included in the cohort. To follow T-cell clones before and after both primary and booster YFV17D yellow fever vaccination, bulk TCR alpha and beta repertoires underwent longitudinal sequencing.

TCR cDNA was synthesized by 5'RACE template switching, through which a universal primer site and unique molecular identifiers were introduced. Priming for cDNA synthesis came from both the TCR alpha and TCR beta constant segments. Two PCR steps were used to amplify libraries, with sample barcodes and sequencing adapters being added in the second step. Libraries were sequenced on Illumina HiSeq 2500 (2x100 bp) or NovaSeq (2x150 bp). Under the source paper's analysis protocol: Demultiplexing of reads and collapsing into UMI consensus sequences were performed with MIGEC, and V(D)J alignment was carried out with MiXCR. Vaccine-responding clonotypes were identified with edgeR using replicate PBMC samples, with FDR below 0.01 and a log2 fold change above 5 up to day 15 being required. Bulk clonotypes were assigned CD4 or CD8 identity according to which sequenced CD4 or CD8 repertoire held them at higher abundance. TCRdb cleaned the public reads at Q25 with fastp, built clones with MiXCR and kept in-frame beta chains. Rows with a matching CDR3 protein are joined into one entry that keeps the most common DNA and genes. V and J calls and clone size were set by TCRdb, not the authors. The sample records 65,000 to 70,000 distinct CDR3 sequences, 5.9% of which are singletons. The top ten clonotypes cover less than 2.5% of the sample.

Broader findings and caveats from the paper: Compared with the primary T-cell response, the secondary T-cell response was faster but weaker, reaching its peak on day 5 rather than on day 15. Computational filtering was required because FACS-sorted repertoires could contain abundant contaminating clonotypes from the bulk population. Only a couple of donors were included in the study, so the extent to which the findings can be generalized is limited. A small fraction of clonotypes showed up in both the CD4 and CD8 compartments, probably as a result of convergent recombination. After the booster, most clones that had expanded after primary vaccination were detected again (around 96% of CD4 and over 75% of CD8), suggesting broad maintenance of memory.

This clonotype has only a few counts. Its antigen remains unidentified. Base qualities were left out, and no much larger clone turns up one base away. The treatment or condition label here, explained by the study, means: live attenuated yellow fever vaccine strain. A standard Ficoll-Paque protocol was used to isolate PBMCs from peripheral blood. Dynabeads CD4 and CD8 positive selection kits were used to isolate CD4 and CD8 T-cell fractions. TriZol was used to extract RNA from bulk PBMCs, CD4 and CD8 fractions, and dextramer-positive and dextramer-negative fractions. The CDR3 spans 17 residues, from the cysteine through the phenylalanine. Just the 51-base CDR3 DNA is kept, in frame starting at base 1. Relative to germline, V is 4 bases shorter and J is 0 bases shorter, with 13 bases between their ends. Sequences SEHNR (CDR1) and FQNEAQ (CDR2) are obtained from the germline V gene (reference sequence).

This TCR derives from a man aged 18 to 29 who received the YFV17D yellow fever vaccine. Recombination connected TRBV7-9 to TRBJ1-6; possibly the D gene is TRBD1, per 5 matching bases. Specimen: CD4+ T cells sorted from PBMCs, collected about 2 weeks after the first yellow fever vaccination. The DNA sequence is TGTGCCAGCAGCTCCGGACAAATGAGCTCCTATAATTCACCCCTCCACTTT. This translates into CASSSGQMSSYNSPLHF.